This TCR beta chain is drawn from a study of blood T cell repertoires in COVID-19. Study details: The samples span acute and convalescent COVID-19 from the United States, Italy and Spain. PBMCs, B-cell-depleted T cells, or T cells provided the cDNA or gDNA that made up the material.

The germline V gene has CDR1 LGHDT and CDR2 YNNKEL (reference sequence). V gave up 1 base and J gave up 7 bases; unmatched junction bases: 8. The CDR3 consists of 17 residues. The authors' processing: Amplification from reference gene primers served as the basis for estimated nucleated cell counts. Produced via immunoSEQ multiplex PCR; TCRdb's table is partial and in-frame only. V, J and clone size were drawn from that table, and D and trimming were deduced from the DNA. The sample includes some 42,000 clones, roughly 76% of them seen just once. The J gene is TRBJ2-2, the V gene TRBV3-1 (or the pseudogene TRBV3-2); 11 bases line up with TRBD1. This receptor was taken from an older woman with acute or convalescent COVID-19. The material sequenced was peripheral blood. Here the CDR3 reads CASSQGSAGQGDGELFF. CDR3 nucleotides: TGTGCCAGCAGCCAAGGATCCGCGGGACAGGGGGACGGGGAGCTGTTTTTT.